The clone carrying this T cell receptor beta chain was seen at least ten times. Authors' analysis steps: Amplifying reference gene primers gave estimates of nucleated cell counts. The table came from immunoSEQ multiplex PCR; TCRdb's copy has only in-frame clones and leaves some out. Clone size and V and J calls were adopted from that table, with D and trimming inferred from the DNA. The table records around 330,000 clones, approximately 88% of them present only once. This specimen belongs to a study of blood T cell repertoires in COVID-19. The germline V and J ends were trimmed by 5 bases and 7 bases, with 17 bases remaining between them. There are 15 residues in the CDR3. In germline, CDR1 is MNHEY, CDR2 SMNVEV (reference sequence). What the recovered Cohort 3 donors had was two negative PCRs, clearance, or symptom resolution.

This clonotype was sampled from a man aged 60 to 75 who had recovered from COVID-19. Sequenced: PBMCs or T cells enriched from blood (not recorded which). This chain uses TRBV27 with TRBJ1-4; unclear D gene. CDR3 in amino acids: CASSPWTYSGEKLFF. CDR3 coding DNA: TGTGCCAGCAGTCCATGGACTTACAGTGGTGAAAAACTGTTTTTT. The full variable domain, completed using reference TRBV27 and TRBJ1-4, is EAQVTQNPRYLITVTGKKLTVTCSQNMNHEYMSWYRQDPGLGLRQIYYSMNVEVTDKGDVPEGYKVSRKEKRNFPLILESPSPNQTSLYFCASSPWTYSGEKLFFGSGTQLSVL.